The source of this TCR beta chain is a study of neurological immune-mediated disorders. Study results and caveats: The absence of any CDR3 amino acid sequence shared by expanded clones across subjects suggests that repertoires were private in all groups.

cDNA synthesis was performed by 5'RACE with 10-nucleotide random UMIs. TCRdb fed the 5' RACE reads into MiXCR, producing one record per CDR3 protein. This sample has about 69,000 distinct CDR3 sequences; around 4.2% occur once, and the top ten carry approximately 1.3%. There are 13 residues in the CDR3. Between the trimmed V and J ends, which lost 5 bases and 5 bases, there was a span of 10 bases. Germline V CDR1 and CDR2: ENHRY, SYGVKD. There are a few counts of this clonotype. Its specificity is unknown. The sequencing sample was made of PBMCs. The clonotype comes from a man aged 25-45 years with multiple sclerosis. This chain links TRBV10-3 with TRBJ2-1; D might be TRBD2 (6 bases). CDR3 in amino acids: CAISPGGNNEQFF. The CDR3 coding sequence is TGTGCCATCAGTCCTGGAGGGAACAATGAGCAGTTCTTC.